Shown below are 24 T cell receptor beta chains from a single sample sequenced in a study of human T cells and chemical hapten exposure (dated by TCRdb to the early 2020s). The time point label here, explained by the study, means: patch test 3, about 24 weeks after DPC sensitization. The treatment or condition label, as the study defines it: therapeutic diphenylcyclopropenone sensitization with weekly scalp DPC. Library preparation employed RACE. The listed sequencing device is NextSeq 500. TCRdb redid the processing of the public reads, applying fastp at Q25 and MiXCR, and retained in-frame beta chains. A single entry per CDR3 protein holds the most common genes and DNA from its merged rows. Here the sample has 95,000 to 150,000 distinct CDR3 sequences; around 11% occur a single time. The top ten hold 2% to 2.5% of the sample. The sample here was whole blood, taken in connection with sensitization to the hapten diphenylcyclopropenone (DPC). Receptors were obtained from a woman aged 45 to 65 with alopecia areata. Some clones in this sample may be carry-over from other donors' samples.

This sequence joins TRBV9 and TRBJ1-1, with D possibly being TRBD1 (6 bases). The CDR3 is made up of 16 amino acids. The V and J ends lost 0 bases and 5 bases respectively, with 17 bases between them. In germline, CDR1 is SGDLS, CDR2 YYNGEE. CDR3 sequence reads: CASSVGRGGLGTEAFF. In DNA form, the CDR3 reads TGTGCCAGCAGCGTAGGTCGCGGGGGGCTGGGGACTGAAGCTTTCTTT.

This chain uses TRBV6-6 with TRBJ1-6; 7 positions match TRBD1. The germline V gene encodes CDR1 MNHNY and CDR2 SVGAGI (reference sequence). Trimming at V came to 7 bases and at J to 6 bases, leaving 6 bases not matched to a gene. The CDR3 contains 14 residues. CDR3 DNA: TGTGCCAGCATCAAATCAGGGGGTAATTCACCCCTCCACTTT. This gives the protein CASIKSGGNSPLHF.

The chain carries TRBV14 and TRBJ1-6; D uncertain. Germline V lookup: CDR1 SGHDN, CDR2 FVKESK. The CDR3 totals 14 residues. Deletions cut 5 bases from V and 7 bases from J, with 12 bases between. Written as DNA, the CDR3 is TGTGCCAGCAGCAGAGAGACGGCGAATTCACCCCTCCACTTT. This sequence encodes CASSRETANSPLHF.

This clonotype was observed a few times. The chain carries TRBV5-6 and TRBJ2-4, with D unclear. Trimming stripped 3 bases from V and 3 bases from J, with 7 bases between. CDR1 is SGHDT, CDR2 YYEEEE, per germline. The CDR3 covers 13 residues. The CDR3 bases are TGTGCCAGCAGCTCCGTGGGCAAAAACATTCAGTACTTC. This codes for CASSSVGKNIQYF.

V and J are TRBV2 and TRBJ2-1; 7 nucleotides line up with TRBD1. V shed 6 bases and J 1 base; nucleotides not matched to a gene: 12. The length of the CDR3 is 17 residues. CDR1 and CDR2 (germline): SNHLY, FYNNEI. The CDR3 here is CASRDPGDRASYNEQFF. Written as DNA, the CDR3 is TGTGCCAGCAGAGACCCCGGAGACAGGGCTTCCTACAATGAGCAGTTCTTC.

This clonotype was counted ten times or more. The V and J genes are TRBV6-5 and TRBJ2-6; 7 nucleotides match TRBD1. Trimming took 6 bases from V and 2 from J; bases not matched to a gene: 4. This CDR3 contains 15 residues. CDR1 and CDR2 from the germline V gene are MNHEY and SVGAGI. The CDR3 nucleotides read TGTGCCAGCAGCAGACAGGGTCCTGGGGCCAACGTCCTGACTTTC. Its translation is CASSRQGPGANVLTF.

This clonotype was observed a handful of times. This chain uses TRBV5-5 with TRBJ2-3, with D possibly TRBD2 on 5 matching bases. This CDR3 is built from 14 residues. Germline V gene lookup returns CDR1 SGHKS and CDR2 YYEKEE (reference sequence). Trimming cost V 5 bases and J 5 bases, with 15 bases left between them. The CDR3 nucleotides are TGTGCCAGCAGTCCCGAGGGAAGCCGAGATACGCAGTATTTT. It yields the protein CASSPEGSRDTQYF.

V and J are TRBV6-5 and TRBJ2-1; 12 bases fit TRBD2. After removal of 4 bases from V and 8 bases from J, the junction contained 9 bases not matched to a gene. There are 16 residues in the CDR3. CDR1 and CDR2 from the germline V gene are MNHEY and SVGAGI. In DNA, the CDR3 is TGTGCCAGCAGTTTACTAGCGGGGGGCCTTAGGGATGAGCAGTTCTTC. Translation gives CASSLLAGGLRDEQFF.

This clonotype was counted at least ten times. V and J are TRBV28 and TRBJ2-6; D call uncertain. Germline V gives CDR1 MDHEN, CDR2 SYDVKM. CDR3 length equals 15 residues. V was shortened by 4 bases and J by 0 bases, with 7 bases between the two germline ends. The DNA for the CDR3 is TGTGCCAGCAGTTCCGATATCTCTGGGGCCAACGTCCTGACTTTC. Encoded protein: CASSSDISGANVLTF.

This clonotype was picked up a small number of times. The chain employs TRBV10-3 and TRBJ2-3; D is unclear. Trimming removed 8 bases from V and 4 bases from J, with 7 bases in between. This CDR3 comprises 11 residues. CDR1 and CDR2 from the germline V gene are ENHRY and SYGVKD. CDR3 sequence: CAISGSDTQYF. DNA for the CDR3: TGTGCCATCTCCGGATCAGATACGCAGTATTTT.

The J gene is TRBJ1-5, the V gene TRBV6-2 or TRBV6-3; TRBD1 might be the D (5 bases). CDR1 MNHEY and CDR2 SVGEGT come from the germline V gene. This CDR3 is 18 amino acids long. The V and J ends lost 2 bases and 0 bases respectively, with 17 bases between them. CDR3 in amino acids: CASSYEIGAGSSNQPQHF. In DNA form, the CDR3 reads TGTGCCAGCAGTTACGAAATTGGGGCAGGGTCTAGCAATCAGCCCCAGCATTTT.

The chain carries TRBV10-2 and TRBJ2-7; D might be TRBD1 or TRBD2, each matching 5 bases. This CDR3 comprises 15 residues. V was shortened by 4 bases and J by 2 bases, with 15 bases between the two germline ends. Germline CDR1 and CDR2: WSHSY and SAAADI. CDR3 bases: TGCGCCAGCAGTGGATCGGGGCAACTAACCTACGAGCAGTACTTC. This encodes CASSGSGQLTYEQYF.

The genes are TRBV3-1 and TRBJ1-6; TRBD1 matches at 10 bases. The germline CDR1 and CDR2 sequences are LGHDT and YNNKEL (reference sequence). Unmatched junction bases numbered 15, after V lost 4 bases and J lost 12 bases. The CDR3 totals 17 residues. As DNA, the CDR3 is TGTGCCAGCAGCCCAGGCTCGGGACAGGGGCTTTTGAAACCCCTCCACTTT. It specifies CASSPGSGQGLLKPLHF.

This clonotype was counted ten times or more. The genes are TRBV29-1 and TRBJ2-7; 10 bases agree with TRBD2. V was clipped by 7 bases and J by 7 bases; unmatched bases: 7. The CDR3 is 12 amino acids. CDR1 and CDR2 from the germline V gene are SQVTM and ANQGSEA. CDR3 amino acids: CSALAGGGEQYF. CDR3 nucleotide sequence: TGCAGCGCCTTAGCGGGAGGAGGGGAGCAGTACTTC.

This clonotype was recorded at least ten times. V usage is TRBV5-5 and J usage is TRBJ2-1, with 7 bases identical to TRBD2. The length of the CDR3 is 16 residues. Germline CDR1 reads SGHKS; CDR2 reads YYEKEE (reference sequence). V shed 2 bases, J shed 4 bases, and the junction held 9 bases outside the gene matches. The CDR3 DNA reads as TGTGCCAGCAGCTTACCCCTAGCGGCCTCTTACAATGAGCAGTTCTTC. Its translation is CASSLPLAASYNEQFF.

J is TRBJ2-7 and V is TRBV20-1; D remains unclear. Trimming took 3 bases from V and 3 from J, leaving 6 bases between them. CDR1 and CDR2 (germline): DFQATT, SNEGSKA (reference sequence). This CDR3 contains 11 residues. CDR3 amino acids: CSASDDYEQYF. DNA for the CDR3: TGCAGTGCTAGCGACGACTACGAGCAGTACTTC.

The chain carries TRBV6-5 and TRBJ2-3; D might be TRBD1 or TRBD2, each matching 5 bases. V was shortened by 0 bases and J by 0 bases, with 13 bases between the two germline ends. The CDR3 contains 17 residues. The V gene's germline CDR1 is MNHEY and CDR2 SVGAGI. The CDR3, as DNA: TGTGCCAGCAGTTACTCGTTCCGGGGCAAGAGCACAGATACGCAGTATTTT. It specifies CASSYSFRGKSTDTQYF.

The chain uses TRBV3-1 and TRBJ2-3, with D hard to call. Deletions cut 1 base from V and 5 bases from J, with 7 bases between. CDR1 and CDR2 from the germline V gene are LGHDT and YNNKEL (reference sequence). The CDR3 runs 13 residues. For the CDR3, the DNA is TGTGCCAGCAGCCAAGGGCTGGGAGATACGCAGTATTTT. The encoded protein is CASSQGLGDTQYF.

This clonotype has ten or more counts. The rearrangement links TRBV9 to TRBJ2-5, with D possibly matching TRBD1 (5 bases). The CDR3 loop spans 15 amino acids. The V gene lost 3 bases and the J gene lost 4 bases, with 16 bases spanning the gap. The germline gives CDR1 SGDLS, CDR2 YYNGEE. The chain's CDR3 is CASSGSQGVRETQYF. CDR3 sequence (DNA): TGTGCCAGCAGCGGGTCTCAGGGCGTCCGAGAGACCCAGTACTTC.

Points on this clonotype: A much larger clone lies one base from this, so it may be a read error. Likely a read error: the CDR3 ends without its conserved phenylalanine or tryptophan. The rearrangement uses TRBV5-1 and TRBJ1-4; D is ambiguous. Germline V gives CDR1 SGHRS, CDR2 YFSETQ. CDR3 length: 14 residues. Trimming left V 2 bases short and J 5 bases short, with 10 bases between. The CDR3: CASSLGPGNEKLFL. The CDR3 DNA sequence: TGCGCCAGCAGCTTAGGCCCGGGGAATGAAAAACTGTTTCTT.

In this sample, this clonotype turned up many times. The rearrangement uses TRBV6-6 and TRBJ2-7; 9 bases line up with TRBD1. CDR3 length equals 16 residues. CDR1 is MNHNY and CDR2 is SVGAGI in the germline V gene (reference sequence). V gave up 2 bases and J gave up 4 bases; unmatched junction bases: 9. The CDR3 spells CASSYLSGQGGYEQYF. The CDR3 DNA sequence: TGTGCCAGCAGTTACCTATCGGGACAGGGAGGGTACGAGCAGTACTTC.

The chain joins TRBV6-5 to TRBJ1-1; D gene uncertain. CDR1 and CDR2 from the germline V gene are MNHEY and SVGAGI. V lost 6 bases and J lost 1, with 18 bases in between. The CDR3 consists of 16 residues. In DNA form, the CDR3 reads TGTGCCAGCAGGTCACCAGCAGCAGCTCCGAACACTGAAGCTTTCTTT. Translation gives CASRSPAAAPNTEAFF.

This rearrangement joins TRBV5-1 to TRBJ2-3; possibly TRBD2 for D (5 bases). CDR1 and CDR2 from the germline V gene are SGHRS and YFSETQ. V was pared by 3 bases and J by 2 bases, with 10 bases between. The CDR3 is made up of 14 amino acids. CDR3 in amino acids: CASSSGLTTDTQYF. The CDR3 DNA reads as TGCGCCAGCAGCTCCGGACTGACCACAGATACGCAGTATTTT.

The J gene is TRBJ2-3, the V gene TRBV5-6; 7 nucleotides agree with TRBD1. The trim removed 5 bases at V and 6 bases at J, leaving 15 bases unmatched. The CDR3 is made up of 16 amino acids. CDR1 and CDR2 from the germline V gene are SGHDT and YYEEEE. CDR3 sequence: CASSSLGTARWDTQYF. In DNA form, the CDR3 reads TGTGCCAGCAGTTCCCTGGGGACAGCCCGGTGGGATACGCAGTATTTT.